The 25 T cell receptor beta chains below were found in one sample sequenced in a study of T cells in Graves' hyperthyroidism and ophthalmopathy. It was RNA transcripts that yielded the amplified TCR beta CDR3 regions. First-round RT-PCR of the TCR CDR3 relied on the HTBI primer set. A single record per CDR3 protein comes from TCRdb applying MiXCR to the multiplex PCR reads. The sample consists of around 300,000 distinct CDR3 sequences, approximately 14% of them appearing once. The sequencing input was blood. The receptors were sampled from a woman aged 25 to 39 with Graves' hyperthyroidism.

This clonotype was seen repeatedly, ten times or more. This rearrangement joins TRBV28 to TRBJ1-1, with D perhaps matching TRBD1 (5 bases). This CDR3 region has 14 residues. From germline, CDR1 is MDHEN and CDR2 SYDVKM. V was shortened by 4 bases and J by 5 bases, with 14 bases between the two germline ends. The CDR3 DNA follows: TGTGCCAGCAGTTCTCCCCCCGGGGGTACTGAAGCTTTCTTT. Protein sequence: CASSSPPGGTEAFF.

The CDR3 coding sequence is TGTGCCAGCAGCCAAGCTAACAGCTATAACCCGGGCGATGAGCAGTTCTTC. This sequence encodes CASSQANSYNPGDEQFF. The chain joins TRBV3-1 to TRBJ2-1; D gene uncertain. Germline lookup yields CDR1 LGHDT and CDR2 YNNKEL (reference sequence). The CDR3 is 17 amino acids. Between the trimmed V and J ends, which lost 1 base and 8 bases, there was a span of 21 bases.

This clonotype was observed at least ten times. The CDR3 region has the DNA TGTGCCACCAGTGAGCCCTCACTAGCAAAGGCGCAGTATTTT. This sequence encodes CATSEPSLAKAQYF. The rearrangement joins TRBV24-1 to TRBJ2-3; D may be TRBD2 (6 bases). The CDR3 loop spans 14 amino acids. The ends were cut back, 4 bases at V and 10 bases at J, with 17 bases in the middle. Per germline, CDR1 KGHDR and CDR2 SFDVKD.

This clonotype was picked up a small number of times. This chain uses TRBV15 with TRBJ2-1, with 8 nucleotides matching TRBD2. The V gene's germline CDR1 is LNHNV and CDR2 YYDKDF (reference sequence). The V and J ends lost 5 bases and 8 bases, in that order; junction bases with no gene match: 5. The CDR3 is 13 amino acids. CDR3 residues: CATSVTSGYEQFF. DNA for the CDR3: TGTGCCACCAGCGTTACTAGCGGCTATGAGCAGTTCTTC.

This clonotype appeared many times. The chain couples TRBV12-3 or TRBV12-4 to TRBJ2-3, with no clear D. Trimming cost V 3 bases and J 4 bases, with 8 bases left between them. There are 13 residues in the CDR3. CDR3 region: CASSLWEADTQYF. CDR3 bases: TGTGCCAGCAGTTTGTGGGAAGCAGATACGCAGTATTTT.

The chain employs TRBV12-3 or TRBV12-4 and TRBJ2-7; possible D gene TRBD2, 5 bases. V dropped 4 bases and J dropped 3 bases, with 10 bases sitting between them. This CDR3 has 13 residues. CDR3 sequence reads: CASSCAGDYEQYF. The DNA for the CDR3 is TGTGCCAGCAGTTGCGCCGGGGACTACGAGCAGTACTTC.

The rearrangement uses TRBV5-4 and TRBJ1-5; 9 bases agree with TRBD1. The CDR3 covers 15 residues. Germline values: CDR1 SGHNT, CDR2 YYREEE (reference sequence). V lost 4 bases, J lost 6 bases, and 8 bases stayed unmatched. This CDR3 is CASSTGGDRSQPQHF. In DNA, the CDR3 is TGTGCCAGCAGCACAGGGGGCGACCGGAGTCAGCCCCAGCATTTT.

In its sample, this clonotype was seen many times. The rearrangement joins TRBV28 to TRBJ2-1; D may be TRBD1 or TRBD2 (6 bases each). V lost 6 bases to trimming and J lost 8 bases, with 14 bases between them. CDR3 length: 13 amino acids. Germline V CDR1 and CDR2: MDHEN, SYDVKM. CDR3 coding DNA: TGTGCCAGCAGCCGACTCGGGGGCGATGAGCAGTTCTTC. This codes for CASSRLGGDEQFF. Variable domain in full (rest from reference TRBV28 and TRBJ2-1): DVKVTQSSRYLVKRTGEKVFLECVQDMDHENMFWYRQDPGLGLRLIYFSYDVKMKEKGDIPEGYSVSREKKERFSLILESASTNQTSMYLCASSRLGGDEQFFGPGTRLTVL.

This clonotype was recorded many times. The chain joins TRBV11-2 to TRBJ2-2, with 7 positions matching TRBD2. CDR1 and CDR2 from the germline V gene are SGHAT and FQNNGV. The V and J ends lost 5 bases and 4 bases, in that order; junction bases with no gene match: 4. The CDR3 covers 14 residues. The CDR3 DNA is TGTGCCAGCAGCCTAGGGAGGGCCACCGGGGAGCTGTTTTTT. Its translation is CASSLGRATGELFF.

The chain joins TRBV12-3 or TRBV12-4 to TRBJ2-5, with D uncertain. Deletions cut 4 bases from V and 2 bases from J, with 14 bases between. The CDR3 spans 15 residues. The CDR3 is CASSSLGSAQETQYF. CDR3 in DNA: TGTGCCAGCAGTTCCCTCGGGTCGGCGCAAGAGACCCAGTACTTC.

This clonotype was observed a handful of times. The V call is TRBV30, the J call TRBJ2-5; D unresolved. Between the trimmed V and J ends, which lost 0 bases and 2 bases, there was a span of 1 base. The CDR3 spans 11 residues. Looked up from germline, CDR1 is GTSNPN and CDR2 is SVGIG (reference sequence). The CDR3 DNA sequence: TGTGCCTGGAGTGTACAAGAGACCCAGTACTTC. This encodes CAWSVQETQYF.

In this sample, this clonotype turned up many times. The rearrangement uses TRBV27 and TRBJ2-7; D might be TRBD1 (6 bases). Germline CDR1 and CDR2: MNHEY and SMNVEV (reference sequence). The V gene lost 2 bases and the J gene lost 4 bases, with 12 bases spanning the gap. The CDR3 contains 14 residues. The CDR3 region has the DNA TGTGCCAGCAGTTTAATGGGGACACAATACGAGCAGTACTTC. Its protein product is CASSLMGTQYEQYF.

The chain links TRBV6-1 to TRBJ2-6; TRBD1 matches 8 bases. Unmatched junction bases numbered 6, after V lost 2 bases and J lost 0 bases. The germline V gene encodes CDR1 MNHNS and CDR2 SASEGT. The CDR3 has 18 amino acids. The CDR3 sequence is CASSESGQGISGANVLTF. CDR3 sequence (DNA): TGTGCCAGCAGTGAATCCGGACAGGGTATCTCTGGGGCCAACGTCCTGACTTTC.

Ten or more counts support this clonotype. The V and J genes are TRBV11-1 and TRBJ2-1; 11 bases match TRBD2. The trim removed 5 bases at V and 7 bases at J, leaving 10 bases unmatched. The CDR3 has 16 amino acids. The germline CDR1 and CDR2 sequences are SGHAT and FQDESV (reference sequence). The CDR3 spells CASSPHSGRVTNEQFF. The CDR3 DNA reads as TGTGCCAGCAGCCCACATAGCGGGAGGGTAACAAATGAGCAGTTCTTC.

Points on this clonotype: Germline and junction disagree at one end, which may indicate a read error. The rearrangement joins TRBV6-6 to TRBJ1-1; no reliable D call. CDR3 length: 13 residues. The germline V gene has CDR1 MNHNY and CDR2 SVGAGI (reference sequence). CDR3: CASSYGRNAEAFF. The CDR3 DNA follows: TGTGCCAGCAGTTACGGGAGGAACGCTGAAGCTTTCTTT.

This clonotype appeared many times. J is TRBJ2-5 and V is TRBV20-1; D ambiguous. The germline CDR1 and CDR2 sequences are DFQATT and SNEGSKA (reference sequence). This CDR3 comprises 11 residues. Trimming removed 3 bases from V and 5 bases from J, with 7 bases in between. Here the CDR3 DNA reads TGCAGTGCTAGTCCGAATGAGACCCAGTACTTC. Translating gives CSASPNETQYF.

This clonotype was counted a few times. In DNA form, the CDR3 reads TGCAGCGTTTTGAGGGGGACCAGTATCACCGGGGAGCTGTTTTTT. Translated: CSVLRGTSITGELFF. The V gene is TRBV29-1, the J gene TRBJ2-2; possibly TRBD1 for D (6 bases). Germline V gene lookup returns CDR1 SQVTM and CDR2 ANQGSEA. V lost 5 bases and J 4 bases, leaving 17 bases between the germline ends. This CDR3 spans 15 amino acids.

This clonotype was counted only a few times. V usage is TRBV4-1 and J usage is TRBJ2-3; D unresolved. V lost 2 bases and J 1 base, leaving 10 bases between the germline ends. The CDR3 is 15 amino acids. Germline V gene lookup returns CDR1 MGHRA and CDR2 YSYEKL. The CDR3 DNA reads as TGCGCCAGCAGCCAATCCGCCACCCGCACAGATACGCAGTATTTT. Protein sequence: CASSQSATRTDTQYF.

The chain recombines TRBV6-1 with TRBJ2-7; D tentatively fits TRBD1 or TRBD2 (5 bases each). The CDR3 extends over 15 amino acids. Trimming pared 5 bases from V and 4 bases from J, leaving 18 bases between. CDR1 is MNHNS and CDR2 is SASEGT in the germline V gene. CDR3 DNA sequence: TGTGCCAGCAGTCAAAGGAAGGGGAGTGTGTACGAGCAGTACTTC. Translating it yields CASSQRKGSVYEQYF.

This clonotype was counted at least ten times. The chain employs TRBV27 and TRBJ2-5; D tentatively fits TRBD1 or TRBD2 (5 bases each). Per germline, CDR1 MNHEY and CDR2 SMNVEV (reference sequence). The CDR3 loop spans 12 amino acids. V lost 10 bases and J 5 bases, leaving 14 bases between the germline ends. CDR3 protein: CATQDWGETQYF. The CDR3 DNA reads TGTGCCACCCAAGACTGGGGGGAGACCCAGTACTTC.

The chain uses TRBV9 and TRBJ1-6; D may be TRBD1 (5 bases). Trimming pared 3 bases from V and 7 bases from J, leaving 14 bases between. This CDR3 has 15 amino acids. Germline lookup yields CDR1 SGDLS and CDR2 YYNGEE. CDR3 sequence reads: CASSATGTVNSPLHF. DNA of the CDR3: TGTGCCAGCAGCGCGACCGGGACTGTAAATTCACCCCTCCACTTT.

The chain combines TRBV19 with TRBJ2-2; 9 nucleotides line up with TRBD1. The CDR3 is made up of 17 amino acids. Trimming removed 3 bases from V and 4 bases from J; junction bases left unmatched: 9. The V gene's germline CDR1 is LNHDA and CDR2 SQIVND (reference sequence). CDR3 nucleotide sequence: TGTGCCAGTAGTATGGGTACAGGGGGCGCGAGCACCGGGGAGCTGTTTTTT. Protein: CASSMGTGGASTGELFF.

In this sample, this clonotype turned up a few times. The V and J genes are TRBV3-1 and TRBJ2-3; D remains unclear. The ends were cut back, 0 bases at V and 8 bases at J, with 3 bases in the middle. Per the germline V gene, CDR1 is LGHDT and CDR2 is YNNKEL (reference sequence). This CDR3 spans 11 amino acids. CDR3: CASSQEITQYF. DNA for the CDR3: TGTGCCAGCAGCCAAGAAATTACGCAGTATTTT.

This clonotype has more than one count but fewer than ten. V and J are TRBV6-1 and TRBJ2-6, with D perhaps matching TRBD1 (6 bases). Germline V lookup: CDR1 MNHNS, CDR2 SASEGT. The CDR3 is 17 residues long. With 5 bases removed from V and 0 bases from J, the gap between germline ends came to 14 bases. This CDR3 reads CASSSTGIRSGANVLTF. CDR3 DNA sequence: TGTGCCAGCAGTTCAACAGGGATACGCTCTGGGGCCAACGTCCTGACTTTC.

The chain joins TRBV20-1 to TRBJ2-3, with a tentative D call TRBD2 (5 bases). The CDR3 is 14 amino acids. Germline V gene data show CDR1 as DFQATT and CDR2 as SNEGSKA (reference sequence). With 2 bases removed from V and 1 base from J, the gap between germline ends came to 10 bases. This CDR3 reads CSARSRRGTDTQYF. In DNA form, the CDR3 reads TGCAGTGCTAGAAGCCGGCGGGGCACAGATACGCAGTATTTT.